The 23 T cell receptor beta chains listed next were all sequenced from one sample in a study of regulatory T cells in long-lasting Graves disease. The authors built TCR beta libraries using iRepertoire HTBI primers and Arm-PCR of CDR3 regions. TCRdb reprocessed the multiplex PCR reads with MiXCR, giving one entry per CDR3 protein. Here the sample spans about 620,000 distinct CDR3 sequences, roughly 15% being singletons. The time point: newly diagnosed GD, antithyroid drugs for less than 3 months. There was RNA extracted from PBMCs, and the TCR library was made from it. The same data also contributed to another study, on T cells in Graves' hyperthyroidism and ophthalmopathy.

This sample comprised peripheral blood mononuclear cells (PBMCs), obtained at new diagnosis, from a patient treated with antithyroid drugs. Receptors were obtained from a woman aged 30 to 39 with Graves disease.

The table lists this clonotype with many counts. This rearrangement joins TRBV27 to TRBJ2-2; D is unresolved. Germline V gene lookup returns CDR1 MNHEY and CDR2 SMNVEV (reference sequence). Trimming left V 5 bases short and J 7 bases short, with 11 bases between. The CDR3 totals 13 residues. The CDR3, as DNA: TGTGCCAGCAGTAAAATTTCAGGCGGGGAGCTGTTTTTT. Translated, it gives CASSKISGGELFF.

This clonotype was counted only a few times. The rearrangement joins TRBV20-1 to TRBJ2-7, with 10 nucleotides matching TRBD2. Germline CDR1 and CDR2: DFQATT and SNEGSKA (reference sequence). V dropped 0 bases and J dropped 7; count of bases not matched to a gene: 6. This CDR3 region has 14 residues. The CDR3 here is CSARDRGSGREQYF. The CDR3 DNA reads as TGCAGTGCTAGAGATCGGGGTAGCGGGAGGGAGCAGTACTTC.

This clonotype was seen only a few times. The CDR3: CASSFDRANYGYTF. As DNA, the CDR3 is TGTGCCAGCAGCTTTGACAGGGCCAACTATGGCTACACCTTC. This chain joins TRBV5-4 and TRBJ1-2; 7 positions match TRBD1. From germline, CDR1 is SGHNT and CDR2 YYREEE (reference sequence). Unmatched junction bases numbered 3, after V lost 2 bases and J lost 2 bases. The CDR3 spans 14 residues.

The J gene is TRBJ1-2, the V gene TRBV4-1; TRBD1 is a possible D gene (5 bases). There are 16 residues in the CDR3. V lost 0 bases and J 3 bases, leaving 14 bases between the germline ends. The germline gives CDR1 MGHRA, CDR2 YSYEKL. The CDR3 nucleotides read TGCGCCAGCAGCCAAGATAGGGCAGGGTTGGACTATGGCTACACCTTC. Its translation: CASSQDRAGLDYGYTF.

The chain carries TRBV2 and TRBJ1-2; the D gene is possibly TRBD1 (5 bases). This CDR3 spans 14 amino acids. Germline lookup yields CDR1 SNHLY and CDR2 FYNNEI. Trimming shortened V by 0 bases and J by 1 base, and 6 bases separated the two germline ends. CDR3 nucleotides: TGTGCCAGCAGTGAAGCAGGGGATAACTATGGCTACACCTTC. It specifies CASSEAGDNYGYTF.

The chain links TRBV14 to TRBJ1-2; a possible D gene is TRBD1 (5 bases). The CDR3 length is 17 residues. The germline V and J ends were trimmed by 6 bases and 2 bases, with 22 bases remaining between them. Germline-derived CDR1 and CDR2 are SGHDN and FVKESK. The CDR3 coding sequence is TGTGCCAGCAGTCCCGACAATATAGGACACCAGAACTATGGCTACACCTTC. This codes for CASSPDNIGHQNYGYTF.

The chain is built from TRBV7-9 and TRBJ2-1; TRBD1 is a possible D gene (6 bases). The V gene lost 1 base and the J gene lost 0 bases, with 16 bases spanning the gap. Germline CDR1 reads SEHNR; CDR2 reads FQNEAQ (reference sequence). The CDR3 length is 18 residues. The CDR3 loop reads CASSLGWKQGVSYNEQFF. The DNA for the CDR3 is TGTGCCAGCAGCTTAGGGTGGAAACAGGGAGTCTCCTACAATGAGCAGTTCTTC. The whole variable domain, filled in from reference TRBV7-9 and TRBJ2-1, reads DTGVSQNPRHKITKRGQNVTFRCDPISEHNRLYWYRQTLGQGPEFLTYFQNEAQLEKSRLLSDRFSAERPKGSFSTLEIQRTEQGDSAMYLCASSLGWKQGVSYNEQFFGPGTRLTVL.

V gene TRBV25-1 combines with J gene TRBJ2-1, with TRBD1 identical over 10 bases. There are 18 residues in the CDR3. The germline CDR1 and CDR2 sequences are MGHDK and SYGVNS. V shed 1 base, J shed 8 bases, and the junction held 14 bases outside the gene matches. The CDR3 DNA reads TGTGCCAGCAGTGAATGGGCTACAGCCGGGACAGGGGTCCATGAGCAGTTCTTC. This encodes CASSEWATAGTGVHEQFF.

The CDR3 loop reads CASSLGTSEYNEQFF. Written as DNA, the CDR3 is TGCGCCAGCAGCTTGGGGACTAGCGAGTACAATGAGCAGTTCTTC. This chain links TRBV5-1 with TRBJ2-1, with TRBD2 identical over 9 bases. V dropped 0 bases and J dropped 4; count of bases not matched to a gene: 2. This CDR3 contains 15 residues. From germline, CDR1 is SGHRS and CDR2 YFSETQ. The entire variable domain, with the rest obtained from reference TRBV5-1 and TRBJ2-1, is as follows: KAGVTQTPRYLIKTRGQQVTLSCSPISGHRSVSWYQQTPGQGLQFLFEYFSETQRNKGNFPGRFSGRQFSNSRSEMNVSTLELGDSALYLCASSLGTSEYNEQFFGPGTRLTVL.

The V call is TRBV20-1, the J call TRBJ2-1; 7 positions match TRBD2. J was trimmed by 4 bases and V by 2 bases; bases with no gene match: 11. The CDR3 has 16 amino acids. CDR1 and CDR2 from the germline V gene are DFQATT and SNEGSKA (reference sequence). Written as DNA, the CDR3 is TGCAGTGCTAGACCGCCCGGCGGGAGTCTGTACAATGAGCAGTTCTTC. This encodes CSARPPGGSLYNEQFF.

This clonotype was recorded many times. The chain joins TRBV5-1 to TRBJ1-2; 10 nucleotides match TRBD1. This CDR3 spans 17 amino acids. Trimming at V came to 0 bases and at J to 2 bases, leaving 7 bases not matched to a gene. Germline values: CDR1 SGHRS, CDR2 YFSETQ. CDR3 sequence reads: CASSLESRDRGNYGYTF. CDR3 coding DNA: TGCGCCAGCAGCTTGGAGTCCCGGGACAGGGGAAACTATGGCTACACCTTC. Variable domain in full (rest from reference TRBV5-1 and TRBJ1-2): KAGVTQTPRYLIKTRGQQVTLSCSPISGHRSVSWYQQTPGQGLQFLFEYFSETQRNKGNFPGRFSGRQFSNSRSEMNVSTLELGDSALYLCASSLESRDRGNYGYTFGSGTRLTVV.

V is TRBV5-8 and J is TRBJ1-2, with 7 positions matching TRBD1. J gave up 2 bases and V 0 bases, and 10 bases lay outside the gene matches. Germline-derived CDR1 and CDR2 are SGHTS and YDEGEE. The CDR3 has 17 amino acids. CDR3 coding DNA: TGTGCCAGCAGCTTGGAGTGGGGACAGCGATTAAACTATGGCTACACCTTC. Encoded protein: CASSLEWGQRLNYGYTF.

Here the CDR3 DNA reads TGTGCCAGCAGCCTACCCCCGGATGTCGCCGAGCAGTACTTC. Its protein is CASSLPPDVAEQYF. The chain links TRBV5-5 to TRBJ2-7, with unresolved D. V lost 4 bases to trimming and J lost 6 bases, with 17 bases between them. CDR1 SGHKS and CDR2 YYEKEE come from the germline V gene (reference sequence). The CDR3 has 14 amino acids.

This clonotype came up once. A far larger clone differs by one base, so this is likely a read error. The CDR3 DNA reads as TGTGCCAGCAGCTTAGATGGCAGGGGTGGGAACACTGAAGCTTTCTTT. It yields the protein CASSLDGRGGNTEAFF. V gene TRBV28 combines with J gene TRBJ1-1, with a possible D match to TRBD1 (6 bases). This CDR3 spans 16 amino acids. Germline V gene data show CDR1 as MDHEN and CDR2 as SYDVKM. V gave up 6 bases and J gave up 1 base, with 18 bases separating them.

This clonotype was picked up a small number of times. The J gene is TRBJ1-5, the V gene TRBV18; weak D call: TRBD1 (5 bases). This CDR3 region has 13 residues. Germline V CDR1 and CDR2: KGHSH, LQKENI. V lost 6 bases and J 5 bases, leaving 11 bases between the germline ends. CDR3 amino acids: CASSVGTDQPQHF. The CDR3 nucleotides read TGTGCCAGCTCCGTTGGGACCGATCAGCCCCAGCATTTT.

The chain recombines TRBV7-2 with TRBJ2-6; 10 nucleotides align to TRBD2. The CDR3 sequence is 17 residues long. Unmatched junction bases numbered 1, after V lost 2 bases and J lost 0 bases. Germline V gene sequence: CDR1 SGHTA, CDR2 FQGNSA. In DNA, the CDR3 is TGTGCCAGCAGCTTATCTAGCGGGGGCTCTGGGGCCAACGTCCTGACTTTC. It yields the protein CASSLSSGGSGANVLTF.

This clonotype has a handful of counts. Here the CDR3 reads CASSLVGLAGEAQFF. The CDR3 DNA reads TGCGCCAGCAGCTTGGTCGGACTAGCGGGAGAGGCGCAGTTCTTC. The rearrangement links TRBV5-1 to TRBJ2-1; 13 positions agree with TRBD2. The V and J ends lost 0 bases and 12 bases, in that order; junction bases with no gene match: 6. Germline lookup yields CDR1 SGHRS and CDR2 YFSETQ. The CDR3 runs to 15 residues.

This clonotype came up many times. The chain recombines TRBV2 with TRBJ1-4; D remains unclear. Germline assignment: CDR1 SNHLY and CDR2 FYNNEI. V was pared by 7 bases and J by 5 bases, with 14 bases between. This CDR3 comprises 14 residues. CDR3 in amino acids: CASIVNWSNEKLFF. The CDR3 nucleotides read TGTGCCAGCATCGTCAATTGGAGCAATGAAAAACTGTTTTTT. The full variable domain, in which reference TRBV2 and TRBJ1-4 provide the parts outside the CDR3, is EPEVTQTPSHQVTQMGQEVILRCVPISNHLYFYWYRQILGQKVEFLVSFYNNEISEKSEIFDDQFSVERPDGSNFTLKIRSTKLEDSAMYFCASIVNWSNEKLFFGSGTQLSVL.

The V call is TRBV5-5, the J call TRBJ2-7; D may be TRBD2 (7 bases). Germline V CDR1 and CDR2: SGHKS, YYEKEE (reference sequence). The CDR3 is 16 amino acids. V was trimmed by 2 bases and J by 1 base, leaving 16 bases between them. In nucleotides, the CDR3 is TGTGCCAGCAGCTTATACGGAGGGGGGGAATCCTACGAGCAGTACTTC. It encodes CASSLYGGGESYEQYF.

Ten or more counts support this clonotype. V gene TRBV28 combines with J gene TRBJ1-1; possible D gene TRBD1, 5 bases. The V end was cut by 6 bases, the J end by 2 bases, with 16 bases between. CDR1 is MDHEN, CDR2 SYDVKM, per germline. The CDR3 is 15 residues long. The CDR3 spells CASRLSLGGNTEAFF. CDR3 nucleotide sequence: TGTGCCAGCAGACTCTCTTTGGGGGGTAACACTGAAGCTTTCTTT. The variable domain in full, completed from reference TRBV28 and TRBJ1-1, reads DVKVTQSSRYLVKRTGEKVFLECVQDMDHENMFWYRQDPGLGLRLIYFSYDVKMKEKGDIPEGYSVSREKKERFSLILESASTNQTSMYLCASRLSLGGNTEAFFGQGTRLTVV.

This clonotype is a singleton in its sample. Its ends do not fully match the called genes, so a read error is possible. The chain carries TRBV20-1 and TRBJ1-5; no reliable D call. The CDR3 is 13 amino acids. Germline V gene data show CDR1 as DFQATT and CDR2 as SNEGSKA (reference sequence). In nucleotides, the CDR3 is TGCAGTGCTTATTTGACTAGCAATGAGCCCCAGCATTTT. Its protein product is CSAYLTSNEPQHF.

Note on this clonotype: One base away lies a much larger clone, so this may be a sequencing read error. The CDR3, as DNA: TGTGCCAGCAGCTTACCTAGGACAGGGGGGTTAGGGCAGTACTTC. The encoded protein is CASSLPRTGGLGQYF. The V gene is TRBV7-2, the J gene TRBJ2-7; TRBD1 agrees at 10 bases. The junction had 10 bases not matched to a gene; V was cut back by 2 bases and J by 9 bases. Per germline, CDR1 SGHTA and CDR2 FQGNSA. The CDR3 runs to 15 residues.

This clonotype was recorded many times. The chain has TRBV27 and TRBJ2-3; unclear D gene. CDR1 MNHEY and CDR2 SMNVEV come from the germline V gene (reference sequence). V lost 6 bases and J lost 0, with 10 bases in between. CDR3 size: 14 residues. CDR3 bases: TGTGCCAGCAGGTCCGTAGGTAGCACAGATACGCAGTATTTT. Translated, it gives CASRSVGSTDTQYF.